A single sample gave rise to the 21 T cell receptor beta chains below, sequenced in a study of Graves' ophthalmopathy and Graves' hyperthyroidism. Beta-chain TCR CDR3 regions were amplified from RNA transcripts. Scientists carried out first-round RT-PCR using HTBI primers and then a second-round multiplex PCR. TCRdb reanalysed the multiplex PCR reads using MiXCR and keeps one entry per CDR3 protein. The sample lists around 1.1 million distinct CDR3 sequences, roughly 35% occurring once. Sequencing input: peripheral blood or thyroid tissue (not recorded which). The receptors derive from an adult man with Graves' hyperthyroidism.

The chain joins TRBV6-2 or TRBV6-3 to TRBJ1-5; 7 bases fit TRBD1. The ends lost 0 bases at V and 5 bases at J; junction bases unmatched: 10. Germline values: CDR1 MNHEY, CDR2 SVGEGT. The CDR3 runs to 17 residues. The CDR3 here is CASSYSPTTGLDQPQHF. DNA of the CDR3: TGTGCCAGCAGTTACTCCCCAACGACAGGGTTGGATCAGCCCCAGCATTTT.

CDR3 DNA sequence: TGTGCCAGCAGTTACCCGACTAGCGGAGACTACGAGCAGTACTTC. Protein: CASSYPTSGDYEQYF. The gene calls are TRBV6-2 or TRBV6-3 and TRBJ2-7; TRBD2 agrees at 9 bases. Germline CDR1 is MNHEY and CDR2 is SVGEGT. Unmatched junction bases numbered 5, after V lost 2 bases and J lost 3 bases. This CDR3 spans 15 amino acids.

This chain joins TRBV7-8 and TRBJ2-1; the match to TRBD2 covers 11 bases. The CDR3 contains 17 residues. The germline V gene has CDR1 SGHVS and CDR2 FQNEAQ. J gave up 10 bases and V 5 bases, and 16 bases lay outside the gene matches. CDR3 loop: CASSQGAVAGGPGEQFF. CDR3 DNA: TGTGCCAGCAGCCAAGGCGCGGTAGCGGGGGGGCCGGGGGAGCAGTTCTTC.

This chain joins TRBV27 and TRBJ2-5, with D tentatively TRBD1 or TRBD2 (5 bases each). The CDR3 loop spans 16 amino acids. Trimming removed 0 bases from V and 4 bases from J, with 15 bases in between. CDR1 and CDR2 (germline): MNHEY, SMNVEV (reference sequence). DNA of the CDR3: TGTGCCAGCAGTTTATCCTCGCGCTGGGGGTCAGAGACCCAGTACTTC. Protein product: CASSLSSRWGSETQYF.

This clonotype was seen a few times. J is TRBJ1-1 and V is TRBV7-9; TRBD1 is a possible D gene (5 bases). Germline CDR1 SEHNR, CDR2 FQNEAQ (reference sequence). V was cut by 8 bases and J by 1 base, with 11 bases left in between. The CDR3 loop spans 13 amino acids. CDR3 region: CASQGLSNTEAFF. The CDR3 DNA sequence: TGTGCCAGCCAGGGTTTATCGAACACTGAAGCTTTCTTT.

This clonotype was observed many times. The chain carries TRBV2 and TRBJ2-5; the D is unclear. CDR3 length: 13 amino acids. Germline V gene sequence: CDR1 SNHLY, CDR2 FYNNEI. Trimming pared 3 bases from V and 1 base from J, leaving 6 bases between. The CDR3 sequence: CASSEEGQETQYF. The CDR3 DNA reads TGTGCCAGCAGTGAGGAAGGCCAAGAGACCCAGTACTTC.

The V gene is TRBV12-3 or TRBV12-4, the J gene TRBJ2-5, with 7 nucleotides matching TRBD2. The CDR3 sequence is 15 residues long. V lost 3 bases to trimming and J lost 5 bases; unmatched junction nucleotides: 9. The DNA of the CDR3 is TGTGCCAGCAGTTTGGAGCGGGATTTTTGGGAGACCCAGTACTTC. It translates to CASSLERDFWETQYF.

In the case of this clonotype: Because the CDR3's place on the DNA is in doubt, the DNA is left out and the CDR3 is given as listed by TCRdb. The gene calls are TRBV2 and TRBJ1-4; the table's TRBD1 call for D was not verified on the DNA. The CDR3 has 23 amino acids, counting both end residues. The V gene's germline CDR1 is SNHLY and CDR2 FYNNEI. The CDR3 sequence: CASSETGVNTEAFFGQGGEKLFF.

The chain recombines TRBV14 with TRBJ1-6; 10 bases fit TRBD1. The CDR3 has 14 residues. Germline V CDR1 and CDR2: SGHDN, FVKESK. J gave up 9 bases and V 6 bases, and 5 bases lay outside the gene matches. For the CDR3, the DNA is TGTGCCAGCAGACTAGACAGGGGGCTTTCACCCCTCCACTTT. Its protein is CASRLDRGLSPLHF.

This clonotype was observed many times. This chain connects TRBV5-1 to TRBJ1-1; TRBD1 matches 7 bases. V gave up 5 bases and J gave up 0 bases; unmatched junction bases: 4. Germline values: CDR1 SGHRS, CDR2 YFSETQ. The CDR3 runs to 14 residues. CDR3 DNA sequence: TGCGCCAGCAGTTGGACAGGATTGAACACTGAAGCTTTCTTT. This codes for CASSWTGLNTEAFF.

This clonotype was counted many times. This may arise from a read error, as a much more abundant clone is one base away. The chain recombines TRBV10-3 with TRBJ1-3, with 9 bases identical to TRBD1. Germline V gene data show CDR1 as ENHRY and CDR2 as SYGVKD. The CDR3 loop spans 15 amino acids. Trimming took 10 bases from V and 2 from J; bases not matched to a gene: 9. The CDR3 loop reads CATTKDRGPGNTIYF. CDR3 sequence (DNA): TGTGCCACCACTAAGGACAGGGGTCCTGGAAACACCATATATTTT.

This clonotype has at least ten counts. CDR3 DNA sequence: TGTGCCAGCGCAACAGGGTCGATTCAGCCCCAGCATTTT. Translating it yields CASATGSIQPQHF. The V call is TRBV6-6, the J call TRBJ1-5, with D possibly being TRBD1 (6 bases). V gave up 8 bases and J gave up 6 bases, with 14 bases separating them. The germline CDR1 and CDR2 sequences are MNHNY and SVGAGI (reference sequence). The CDR3 length is 13 residues.

CDR3 DNA: TGTGCCAGCAGCCAACAGGGAGGGAACTATGGCTACACCTTC. Translating gives CASSQQGGNYGYTF. This sequence joins TRBV7-8 and TRBJ1-2, with a tentative D call TRBD1 (6 bases). CDR3 size: 14 residues. V gave up 5 bases and J gave up 2 bases, with 12 bases separating them. Germline-derived CDR1 and CDR2 are SGHVS and FQNEAQ.

V and J are TRBV7-9 and TRBJ1-1; D gene ambiguous. This CDR3 contains 12 residues. Germline V lookup: CDR1 SEHNR, CDR2 FQNEAQ (reference sequence). The V gene lost 5 bases and the J gene lost 5 bases, with 9 bases spanning the gap. CDR3 amino acids: CASSPTRTEAFF. CDR3 sequence (DNA): TGTGCCAGCAGCCCTACAAGGACTGAAGCTTTCTTT.

Worth noting for this clonotype: The junction departs from germline at one end; a sequencing error may be responsible. CDR3 coding DNA: TGCGCCAGCAGCTTGTCAGGGTGGAGCACCTACGAGCAGTACTTC. It specifies CASSLSGWSTYEQYF. The chain couples TRBV11-2 to TRBJ2-7; D is possibly TRBD1 (5 bases). Germline V gene sequence: CDR1 SGHAT, CDR2 FQNNGV. The CDR3 length is 15 residues.

This chain connects TRBV15 to TRBJ2-5; 7 bases match TRBD1. The V and J ends lost 6 bases and 2 bases, in that order; junction bases with no gene match: 6. CDR1 is LNHNV and CDR2 is YYDKDF in the germline V gene (reference sequence). The CDR3 has 14 amino acids. The CDR3 DNA reads TGTGCCACCAGAGGCGGACAGGCGCAAGAGACCCAGTACTTC. It encodes CATRGGQAQETQYF. The full variable domain, rest sourced from reference TRBV15 and TRBJ2-5, is DAMVIQNPRYQVTQFGKPVTLSCSQTLNHNVMYWYQQKSSQAPKLLFHYYDKDFNNEADTPDNFQSRRPNTSFCFLDIRSPGLGDTAMYLCATRGGQAQETQYFGPGTRLLVL.

The chain employs TRBV10-3 and TRBJ1-1; TRBD1 agrees at 8 bases. Losses at the gene ends were 4 bases for V and 5 bases for J; bases not matched to a gene: 3. The CDR3 is 13 amino acids. Germline V gene sequence: CDR1 ENHRY, CDR2 SYGVKD. CDR3 bases: TGTGCCATCAGTGTGACAGGGGAGACTGAAGCTTTCTTT. Translation gives CAISVTGETEAFF.

This clonotype was picked up one time. A clone one base away is much larger, so this may be a read error. The chain combines TRBV6-1 with TRBJ2-7; 7 bases are shared with TRBD1. The CDR3 sequence is 14 residues long. In germline, CDR1 is MNHNS, CDR2 SASEGT. Germline trimming cut 6 bases from V and 2 bases from J; bases unmatched to any gene: 7. CDR3 nucleotides: TGTGCCAGCAGCACCGGACAGGTAGCCTACGAGCAGTACTTC. Residues: CASSTGQVAYEQYF.

This clonotype has more than one count but fewer than ten. The rearrangement uses TRBV6-2 or TRBV6-3 and TRBJ2-7; no firm D call. V was cut by 5 bases and J by 2 bases, with 10 bases left in between. The CDR3 is 13 amino acids. CDR1 is MNHEY, CDR2 SVGEGT, per germline. CDR3 sequence reads: CASSGTFTYEQYF. CDR3 DNA sequence: TGTGCCAGCAGTGGCACCTTTACCTACGAGCAGTACTTC.

This rearrangement joins TRBV7-9 to TRBJ1-4, with TRBD1 matching 7 bases. Germline values: CDR1 SEHNR, CDR2 FQNEAQ (reference sequence). This CDR3 region has 17 residues. V lost 6 bases and J lost 0; bases outside the gene matches: 10. CDR3 DNA: TGTGCCAGCAGACCCACAGGGGCCGATGCAACTAATGAAAAACTGTTTTTT. As protein: CASRPTGADATNEKLFF.

Here the CDR3 DNA reads TGTGCCAGCAGCTTCAGAGGGCAGGCCGCGGAGCTGTTTTTT. Amino acid sequence: CASSFRGQAAELFF. The J gene is TRBJ2-2, the V gene TRBV7-2, with D maybe TRBD2 (5 bases). Per the germline V gene, CDR1 is SGHTA and CDR2 is FQGNSA. This CDR3 spans 14 amino acids. The V end was cut by 3 bases, the J end by 10 bases, with 15 bases between.